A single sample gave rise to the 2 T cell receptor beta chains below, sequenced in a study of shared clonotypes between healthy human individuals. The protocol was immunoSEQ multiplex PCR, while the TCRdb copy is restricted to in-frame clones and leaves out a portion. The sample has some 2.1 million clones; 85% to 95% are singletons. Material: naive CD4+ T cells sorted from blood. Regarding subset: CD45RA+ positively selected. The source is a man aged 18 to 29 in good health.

The CDR3 coding sequence is TGTGCCAGCAGCCCCCGATGGAAAGAGACCCAGTACTTC. As protein: CASSPRWKETQYF. The rearrangement joins TRBV13 to TRBJ2-5; D uncertain. Germline CDR1 and CDR2: PRHDT and FYEKMQ (reference sequence). V shed 5 bases and J shed 3 bases, with 10 bases lying between them. The CDR3 extends over 13 amino acids.

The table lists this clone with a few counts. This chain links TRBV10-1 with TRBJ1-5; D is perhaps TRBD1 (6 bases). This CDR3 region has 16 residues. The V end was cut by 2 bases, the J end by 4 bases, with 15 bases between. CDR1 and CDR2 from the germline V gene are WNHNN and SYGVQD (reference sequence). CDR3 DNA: TGCGCCAGCAGTGAGATCCTTGACAGGCCTAATCAGCCCCAGCATTTT. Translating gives CASSEILDRPNQPQHF.